This TCR beta chain originates from a study of blood T cell repertoires in COVID-19. For the study at large: The origin of the acute and convalescent COVID-19 samples was the United States, Italy and Spain. PBMCs, B-cell-depleted T cells, or T cells were the source of the cDNA or gDNA that made up the material.

Original handling: Estimated nucleated cell counts came from reference gene primer amplification. Assay used: immunoSEQ multiplex PCR; TCRdb lists only in-frame clones, some missing. V, J and clone size reflect that table, while D and trimming were determined from the DNA. In the table there are over 10,000 clones, 85% to 90% of which are singletons. Trimming left V 6 bases short and J 2 bases short, with 11 bases between. The CDR3 totals 14 residues. Per germline, CDR1 MNHNY and CDR2 SVGAGI (reference sequence). This rearrangement joins TRBV6-6 to TRBJ1-3; TRBD1 is a possible D gene (6 bases). The TCR sequence derives from a woman aged 60-75 years with active COVID-19. Material: peripheral blood. The CDR3 sequence is CASRSGQTGNTIYF. CDR3 bases: TGTGCCAGCAGGTCTGGACAGACTGGAAACACCATATATTTT.